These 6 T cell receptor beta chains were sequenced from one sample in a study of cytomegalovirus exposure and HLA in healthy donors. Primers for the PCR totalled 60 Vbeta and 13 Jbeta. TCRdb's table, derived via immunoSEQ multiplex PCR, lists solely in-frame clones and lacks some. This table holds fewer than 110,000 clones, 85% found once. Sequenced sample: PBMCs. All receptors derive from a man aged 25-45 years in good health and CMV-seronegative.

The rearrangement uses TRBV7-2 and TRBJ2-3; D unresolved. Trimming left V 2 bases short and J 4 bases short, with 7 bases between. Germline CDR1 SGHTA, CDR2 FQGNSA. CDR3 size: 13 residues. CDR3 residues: CASSLFESDTQYF. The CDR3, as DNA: TGTGCCAGCAGCTTATTTGAGTCAGATACGCAGTATTTT.

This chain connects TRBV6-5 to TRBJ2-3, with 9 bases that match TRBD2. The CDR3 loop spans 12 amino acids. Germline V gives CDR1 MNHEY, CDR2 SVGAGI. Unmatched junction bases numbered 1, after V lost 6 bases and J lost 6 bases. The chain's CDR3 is CASSGLADTQYF. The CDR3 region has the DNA TGTGCCAGCAGCGGACTAGCGGATACGCAGTATTTT.

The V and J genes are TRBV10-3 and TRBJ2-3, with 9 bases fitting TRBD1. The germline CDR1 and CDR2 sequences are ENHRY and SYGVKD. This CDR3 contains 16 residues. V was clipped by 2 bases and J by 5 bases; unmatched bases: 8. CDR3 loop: CAISELNRGQGDTQYF. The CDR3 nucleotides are TGTGCCATCAGTGAGCTAAACAGGGGGCAGGGAGATACGCAGTATTTT.

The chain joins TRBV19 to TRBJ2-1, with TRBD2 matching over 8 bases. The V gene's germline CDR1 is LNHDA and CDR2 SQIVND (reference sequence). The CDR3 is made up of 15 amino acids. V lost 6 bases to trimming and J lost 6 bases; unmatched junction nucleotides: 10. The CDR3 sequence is CASRPSAGVVNEQFF. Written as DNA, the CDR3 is TGTGCCAGTAGACCGTCAGCGGGAGTGGTCAATGAGCAGTTCTTC.

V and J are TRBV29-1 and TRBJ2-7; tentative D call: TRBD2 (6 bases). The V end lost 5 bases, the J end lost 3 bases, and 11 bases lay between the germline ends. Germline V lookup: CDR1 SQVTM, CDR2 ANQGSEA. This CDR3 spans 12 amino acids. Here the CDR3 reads CSVFAGLYEQYF. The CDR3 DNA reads TGCAGCGTTTTCGCGGGACTCTACGAGCAGTACTTC.

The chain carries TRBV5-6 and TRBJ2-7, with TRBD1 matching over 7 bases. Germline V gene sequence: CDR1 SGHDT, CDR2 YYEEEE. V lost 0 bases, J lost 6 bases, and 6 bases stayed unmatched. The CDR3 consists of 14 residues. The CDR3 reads CASSLGQGMAEQYF. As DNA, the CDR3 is TGTGCCAGCAGCTTGGGACAGGGAATGGCCGAGCAGTACTTC. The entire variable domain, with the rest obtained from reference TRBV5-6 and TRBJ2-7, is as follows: DAGVTQSPTHLIKTRGQQVTLRCSPKSGHDTVSWYQQALGQGPQFIFQYYEEEERQRGNFPDRFSGHQFPNYSSELNVNALLLGDSALYLCASSLGQGMAEQYFGPGTRLTVT.